This T cell receptor beta chain is from a study of identical twins. V lost 0 bases to trimming and J lost 0 bases, with 14 bases between them. The germline gives CDR1 LNHNV, CDR2 YYDKDF (reference sequence). The CDR3 loop spans 17 amino acids. One entry per CDR3 protein results from TCRdb running MiXCR on the 5' RACE reads. Of about 190,000 distinct CDR3 sequences listed, approximately 15% are singletons. Broader study findings: Fewer insertions were carried by abundant cord blood beta clonotypes, but none was seen in memory repertoires.

Details on this clonotype: Its antigen is unidentified.

Another study also made use of these data, one on T cells expressing NK-cell markers. From that study: The TCR beta repertoires were obtained from sorted CD3+CD56+NKG2C+, CD3+CD56+NKG2C- and CD3+CD56-NKG2C+ T cells. Several experiments employed an anti-gamma-delta TCR antibody to confine sorting to alpha-beta TCR T cells.

This chain connects TRBV15 to TRBJ2-5; D assignment may be TRBD1 or TRBD2 (6 bases each). The clonotype comes from a woman in her late teens or twenties in good health. The sample consisted of CD8+ T cells sorted from blood. The CDR3 protein is CATSRDDLGGDQETQYF. The CDR3 coding sequence is TGTGCCACCAGCAGAGATGATCTGGGGGGCGACCAAGAGACCCAGTACTTC.